The text below deals with one T cell receptor (beta chain). This receptor's antigen is unknown. Base-call qualities are not available, and no considerably larger clone is one nucleotide away. This specimen belongs to a study of liver allograft versus peripheral blood T cells (dated by TCRdb to about 2020). Concerning the study at large: The study compared T cell receptor repertoires found within transplanted livers against repertoires in the peripheral blood of liver transplant recipients. What the work shows at the level of the full study, not this receptor alone: According to the report, the T cell receptor repertoires detected in peripheral blood were different from the repertoires found inside liver allografts.

The instrument given in TCRdb is Illumina MiSeq. TCRdb reran the public reads through fastp at Q25 and MiXCR, keeping productive beta chains. Rows with a matching CDR3 protein are joined into one entry that keeps the most common DNA and genes. The sample data list approximately 15,000 distinct CDR3 sequences, and 22% of these were observed just once. About 13% of the sample lies in the top ten. V and J are trimmed by 4 bases and 1 base, and the gene matches miss 2 bases of the junction. The CDR3 goes from the cysteine to the phenylalanine over 15 residues. Only the CDR3 portion is preserved as DNA: 45 bases, with reading frame beginning at the first base. CDR1 is given as SEHNR and CDR2 as FQNEAQ, both from the germline V gene (reference sequence).

The TCR sequence derives from a human patient who had a liver transplant. In transplant recipients, some T cells may be of donor rather than host origin. The chain uses TRBV7-9 and TRBJ2-5; 11 bases in the middle match TRBD2. The CDR3 loop reads CASSSGTSGQETQYF. At the DNA level, the sequence is TGTGCCAGCAGCTCCGGGACTAGCGGCCAAGAGACCCAGTACTTC. The variable domain in full, with residues beyond the CDR3 obtained from the reference TRBV7-9 and TRBJ2-5 genes, is DTGVSQNPRHKITKRGQNVTFRCDPISEHNRLYWYRQTLGQGPEFLTYFQNEAQLEKSRLLSDRFSAERPKGSFSTLEIQRTEQGDSAMYLCASSSGTSGQETQYFGPGTRLLVL.